This passage covers 31 T cell receptor beta chains from one sample sequenced in a study of monozygotic twins with inflammatory bowel disease. TCRdb reprocessed the 5' RACE reads, keeping one entry per CDR3 protein, no DNA. The table for this sample gives just over 300,000 distinct CDR3 sequences. Specimen: blood. The receptors here all came from a human donor with ulcerative colitis or Crohn's disease, or a healthy co-twin of an affected twin (not recorded which).

This CDR3 reads CSVRTGTGNTIYF. This chain joins TRBV29-1 and TRBJ1-3; TCRdb's D call of TRBD1 is untestable without DNA. There are 13 residues in the CDR3. Germline loops: CDR1 SQVTM, CDR2 ANQGSEA.

The J gene is TRBJ1-1, the V gene TRBV29-1. The CDR3 length is 12 residues. The germline V gene has CDR1 SQVTM and CDR2 ANQGSEA. The CDR3 spells CSVVSGQTEAFF.

This chain links TRBV29-1 with TRBJ2-7. From germline, CDR1 is SQVTM and CDR2 ANQGSEA. This CDR3 contains 12 residues. The CDR3 spells CSVVQDSYEQYF.

The genes are TRBV4-3 and TRBJ2-1; TCRdb proposes TRBD2, but this gene call is untestable without DNA. The CDR3 contains 16 residues. Germline CDR1 is LGHNA and CDR2 is YSLEER. CDR3 amino acids: CASSQAGTSGYNEQFF.

The CDR3: CASSVVGDFYAEAFF. The J gene is TRBJ1-1, the V gene TRBV9. Germline V gives CDR1 SGDLS, CDR2 YYNGEE. The CDR3 spans 15 residues.

The gene calls are TRBV6-5 and TRBJ2-2; TCRdb proposes TRBD2, but this gene call is untestable without DNA. This CDR3 is 15 amino acids long. Per the germline V gene, CDR1 is MNHEY and CDR2 is SVGAGI. The CDR3 spells CASSYPRERGGELFF.

This sequence joins TRBV24-1 and TRBJ2-1; the TRBD2 assignment by TCRdb is unverifiable without DNA. Germline lookup yields CDR1 KGHDR and CDR2 SFDVKD. This CDR3 region has 16 residues. CDR3 amino acids: CATSDFYREGDNEQFF.

The chain employs TRBV4-2 and TRBJ2-7; without DNA, the TCRdb call of TRBD1 cannot be checked. Germline-derived CDR1 and CDR2 are LGHNA and YNFKEQ. The CDR3 has 14 residues. This CDR3 reads CASSQGGDSQGQYF.

The chain combines TRBV20-1 with TRBJ2-7; TCRdb outputs TRBD2, but without DNA this stays unchecked. Germline V lookup: CDR1 DFQATT, CDR2 SNEGSKA (reference sequence). This CDR3 is built from 15 residues. The CDR3 spells CSATQGLAGSYEQYF.

CDR3 amino acids: CASSYGEPQYF. The chain combines TRBV7-9 with TRBJ2-4. The CDR3 consists of 11 residues. Germline lookup yields CDR1 SEHNR and CDR2 FQNEAQ (reference sequence).

V gene TRBV12-3 or TRBV12-4 combines with J gene TRBJ1-1. This CDR3 contains 13 residues. The CDR3 sequence is CASRQYRNTEAFF.

The rearrangement joins TRBV6-2 or TRBV6-3 to TRBJ2-1; TCRdb gives TRBD2 as the D gene, but with no DNA this cannot be confirmed. Germline V gene data show CDR1 as MNHEY and CDR2 as SVGEGT. The CDR3 totals 14 residues. The CDR3 sequence: CASSRRAYYNEQFF.

The rearrangement uses TRBV5-1 and TRBJ2-7; with no DNA, the TCRdb D assignment of TRBD1 cannot be verified. The CDR3 has 15 amino acids. CDR1 and CDR2 (germline): SGHRS, YFSETQ. The CDR3 sequence is CASSLRDPVGDEQYF.

The J gene is TRBJ2-1, the V gene TRBV4-3; no DNA is available, so the TRBD1 call from TCRdb remains unchecked. The CDR3 has 14 residues. Germline V gives CDR1 LGHNA, CDR2 YSLEER. CDR3 in amino acids: CASSQDRGYNEQFF.

The CDR3 loop is CASSPRQGSDKLFF. This sequence joins TRBV18 and TRBJ1-4; the D call of TRBD1 rests on TCRdb alone, since no DNA is present to check it. Germline V gives CDR1 KGHSH, CDR2 LQKENI. This CDR3 region has 14 residues.

The chain couples TRBV3-1 to TRBJ2-3; TCRdb's D call, TRBD1, is unchecked because there is no DNA. This CDR3 is 16 amino acids long. Germline CDR1 is LGHDT and CDR2 is YNNKEL (reference sequence). The CDR3 sequence is CASSQDWERVGNTQYF.

The chain links TRBV20-1 to TRBJ1-1; TCRdb designates TRBD1, a call that cannot be tested without DNA. Per germline, CDR1 DFQATT and CDR2 SNEGSKA (reference sequence). The CDR3 consists of 11 residues. CDR3 amino acids: CSARDMPGAFF.

V usage is TRBV20-1 and J usage is TRBJ2-4; lacking DNA, the TRBD1 call made by TCRdb goes unchecked. The CDR3 extends over 15 amino acids. Germline values: CDR1 DFQATT, CDR2 SNEGSKA (reference sequence). CDR3 in amino acids: CSPFFVGQGENIQYF.

This chain joins TRBV10-3 and TRBJ2-7; there is no DNA to check the TCRdb D call of TRBD1. Germline assignment: CDR1 ENHRY and CDR2 SYGVKD. The CDR3 totals 14 residues. The CDR3 sequence: CAINPGQGIYEQYF.

This chain links TRBV4-3 with TRBJ2-7; TCRdb's D gene call, TRBD1, goes unchecked for lack of DNA. This CDR3 spans 15 amino acids. CDR1 and CDR2 from the germline V gene are LGHNA and YSLEER. The CDR3 sequence: CASSREGQGVYEQYF.

V and J are TRBV12-3 or TRBV12-4 and TRBJ1-5; TCRdb calls TRBD1, which cannot be checked without DNA. The CDR3 is made up of 14 amino acids. CDR3 region: CASRQRGGNQPQHF.

CDR3 in amino acids: CASSSRQGPEETQYF. The chain joins TRBV7-9 to TRBJ2-5; the D call of TRBD1 rests on TCRdb alone, since no DNA is present to check it. CDR3 length equals 15 residues. The germline V gene encodes CDR1 SEHNR and CDR2 FQNEAQ (reference sequence).

This sequence joins TRBV12-3 or TRBV12-4 and TRBJ2-7. This CDR3 has 12 amino acids. The CDR3 sequence: CASSLSPYEQYF.

The chain uses TRBV5-1 and TRBJ1-1. The CDR3 is 14 residues long. Germline values: CDR1 SGHRS, CDR2 YFSETQ. CDR3 in amino acids: CASSLSGRGTEAFF.

The chain links TRBV7-8 to TRBJ1-4; the TCRdb D gene call, TRBD1, has no DNA to confirm it. Looked up from germline, CDR1 is SGHVS and CDR2 is FQNEAQ. CDR3 length: 14 amino acids. The CDR3: CASSLATGFEKLFF.

The V and J genes are TRBV5-1 and TRBJ2-5; TCRdb gives TRBD1 as the D gene, but with no DNA this cannot be confirmed. There are 13 residues in the CDR3. Germline-derived CDR1 and CDR2 are SGHRS and YFSETQ. The CDR3 loop is CASSGGVVETQYF.

The chain couples TRBV7-2 to TRBJ2-1; TCRdb outputs TRBD1, but without DNA this stays unchecked. The CDR3 extends over 13 amino acids. Per the germline V gene, CDR1 is SGHTA and CDR2 is FQGNSA. CDR3: CASSLGRDRGMFF.

V usage is TRBV5-6 and J usage is TRBJ1-6; the D gene TCRdb calls, TRBD1, cannot be checked with no DNA. CDR3 size: 16 residues. Germline CDR1 reads SGHDT; CDR2 reads YYEEEE. CDR3 in amino acids: CASRKLSLDFNSPLHF. The full variable domain, rest sourced from reference TRBV5-6 and TRBJ1-6, is DAGVTQSPTHLIKTRGQQVTLRCSPKSGHDTVSWYQQALGQGPQFIFQYYEEEERQRGNFPDRFSGHQFPNYSSELNVNALLLGDSALYLCASRKLSLDFNSPLHFGNGTRLTVT.

The CDR3 reads CASSVGVNEQFF. The rearrangement links TRBV9 to TRBJ2-1. The length of the CDR3 is 12 residues. Germline CDR1 is SGDLS and CDR2 is YYNGEE.

V and J are TRBV12-3 or TRBV12-4 and TRBJ1-5. This CDR3 spans 13 amino acids. The CDR3 reads CASVKNINQPQHF.

This chain connects TRBV6-2 or TRBV6-3 to TRBJ1-2; TCRdb reports TRBD1, a call that lacks DNA to check it against. This CDR3 comprises 13 residues. Germline CDR1 and CDR2: MNHEY and SVGEGT. The CDR3 here is CASNTGTAFGYTF.